This entry concerns a single T cell receptor beta chain. This sample was included in a study of blood T cell repertoires in COVID-19. Study overall: COVID-19 samples collected from the United States, Italy and Spain covered acute and convalescent phases. PBMCs, B-cell-depleted T cells, or T cells were the source of the cDNA or gDNA that made up the material.

Original handling: Nucleated cell counts were estimated from reference gene primer amplification. Assay: immunoSEQ multiplex PCR; the TCRdb copy retains only in-frame clones and omits some. The V and J calls and clone size come from that table; D and trimming were worked out from the DNA. The table records about 120,000 clones, around four fifths of them present only once. The TCR sequence derives from a man between 65 and 80 years old with active or convalescent COVID-19. Material: peripheral blood.

The CDR3, as DNA: TGTGCCAGCAGCTTACTAGGGGGCGACCCTGGAAACACCATATATTTT. Protein product: CASSLLGGDPGNTIYF. This chain links TRBV7-9 with TRBJ1-3; 7 bases line up with TRBD1. The CDR3 runs to 16 residues. Germline CDR1 reads SEHNR; CDR2 reads FQNEAQ (reference sequence). V dropped 2 bases and J dropped 2; count of bases not matched to a gene: 6.